One T cell receptor beta chain is described in this entry. TCRdb keeps only in-frame clones here, not all; method: immunoSEQ multiplex PCR. Of 250,000 to 350,000 clones in the sample, roughly 90% were seen once. The CDR3 is made up of 16 amino acids. Germline lookup yields CDR1 ENHRY and CDR2 SYGVKD. Trimming removed 8 bases from V and 0 bases from J; junction bases left unmatched: 10. The data stem from a study of cytomegalovirus exposure and HLA in healthy donors. Study overall: The 120 or so validation repertoires were reported in a later analysis to have been generated on the same platform as the roughly 720 first-cohort repertoires.

This receptor was obtained from a man under 40 in good health and CMV-seronegative. Sequenced material: PBMCs. This chain links TRBV10-3 with TRBJ1-3; 7 bases are a match to TRBD1. In DNA, the CDR3 is TGTGCCATCGGACAGGACCTATTGTTCTCTGGAAACACCATATATTTT. It yields the protein CAIGQDLLFSGNTIYF.